The rows below give T cell receptor beta chains drawn from one sample of a study of T cells after somatic rescue of genetic block. The assay was immunoSEQ multiplex PCR, and TCRdb's table has in-frame clones only and misses some. The sample yields roughly 15,000 clones, roughly 70% seen once. Sequencing used peripheral blood mononuclear cells (PBMCs). These receptors were taken from a boy aged 5-17 years. Both conserved end residues are part of each CDR3. D genes are given only for firm matches. Clone sizes are given selectively: once, few, many, or a class where the clone is expanded.

clone_size j_call d_call v_call cdr3_length cdr3_aa cdr3_nt
. TRBJ2-2 . TRBV11-2 14 CASSPRGSHGELFF TGTGCCAGCAGCCCTAGGGGGTCTCACGGGGAGCTGTTTTTT
. TRBJ1-5 . TRBV7-9 13 CASSRDGNQPQHF TGTGCCAGCAGCCGCGACGGGAATCAGCCCCAGCATTTT
. TRBJ1-1 . TRBV19 14 CASSPIATNTEAFF TGTGCCAGTAGTCCGATAGCCACGAACACTGAAGCTTTCTTT
. TRBJ1-4 . TRBV11-1 16 CASSFERTATNEKLFF TGTGCCAGCAGCTTTGAAAGGACTGCAACTAATGAAAAACTGTTTTTT
few TRBJ1-4 . TRBV27 19 CASSSIRRVGADSNEKLFF TGTGCCAGCAGTTCAATACGCCGGGTTGGGGCGGATTCTAATGAAAAACTGTTTTTT
once TRBJ1-1 . TRBV4-2 12 CASSGGNTEAFF TGTGCCAGCAGCGGGGGGAACACTGAAGCTTTCTTT
. TRBJ1-2 TRBD1 TRBV6-5 14 CASRRQGGDYGYTF TGTGCCAGCAGGAGACAGGGGGGGGACTATGGCTACACCTTC
once TRBJ2-1 . TRBV6-4 15 CAKAGGPSSYNEQFF TGTGCCAAAGCAGGCGGGCCTAGCTCCTACAATGAGCAGTTCTTC
. TRBJ2-7 TRBD1 TRBV19 13 CASMRTGGYEQYF TGTGCCAGTATGAGGACAGGGGGCTACGAGCAGTACTTC
. TRBJ2-1 TRBD1 TRBV5-1 16 CASSFSGGLSYNEQFF TGCGCCAGCAGCTTCTCAGGGGGCCTCTCCTACAATGAGCAGTTCTTC
. TRBJ1-1 . TRBV20-1 11 CSARRGFEAFF TGCAGTGCCCGAAGGGGCTTTGAAGCTTTCTTT
. TRBJ2-1 TRBD2 TRBV7-3 15 CASSAGLAAYNEQFF TGTGCCAGCTCTGCGGGACTAGCGGCTTACAATGAGCAGTTCTTC
few TRBJ2-5 . TRBV7-7 12 CASSSHQETQYF TGTGCCAGCAGCTCCCACCAGGAGACCCAGTACTTC
few TRBJ2-6 TRBD2 TRBV10-2 17 CASSVLAGVAGANVLTF TGCGCCAGCAGTGTTTTAGCGGGAGTAGCTGGGGCCAACGTCCTGACTTTC
medium-sized TRBJ2-7 . TRBV5-1 16 CASTPGVALSSYEQYF TGCGCCAGCACCCCTGGAGTGGCCTTGAGCTCCTACGAGCAGTACTTC
. TRBJ1-1 TRBD1 TRBV7-9 16 CASRPGQGVPNTEAFF TGTGCCAGCAGACCAGGACAGGGGGTTCCGAACACTGAAGCTTTCTTT
. TRBJ2-7 TRBD2 TRBV30 14 CAWSPGLESYEQYF TGTGCCTGGAGTCCGGGACTAGAGTCCTACGAGCAGTACTTC
. TRBJ1-3 TRBD1 TRBV16 16 CASSQSTGGFGNTIYF TGTGCCAGCAGCCAATCAACAGGGGGATTTGGAAACACCATATATTTT
. TRBJ1-6 . TRBV5-1 16 CASRGTQGGYNSPLHF TGCGCCAGCAGGGGGACACAGGGAGGGTATAATTCACCCCTCCACTTT
few TRBJ2-7 . TRBV18 14 CASSTGFLGEEQYF TGTGCCAGCTCAACAGGGTTTTTGGGGGAAGAGCAGTACTTC
. TRBJ2-3 . TRBV7-9 16 CASSLGVLENTDTQYF TGTGCCAGCAGCTTAGGTGTCTTGGAAAACACAGATACGCAGTATTTT
few TRBJ1-1 . TRBV10-2 14 CASSESRAPYEAFF TGCGCCAGCAGTGAGTCTCGGGCCCCTTATGAAGCTTTCTTT
. TRBJ1-2 TRBD1 TRBV6-5 16 CASSYSGTGGLHGYTF TGTGCCAGCAGTTACTCGGGGACAGGGGGCCTTCATGGCTACACCTTC